This T cell receptor beta chain was sequenced for a study of T cell responses to AZD1222 COVID-19 vaccine. Study-wide points: Among vaccine-associated CD4 TCRs, coverage spanned spike, with dominance at 160-218 and 743-854.

Trimming took 6 bases from V and 6 from J, leaving 8 bases between them. This CDR3 is 11 amino acids long. CDR1 is DFQATT and CDR2 is SNEGSKA in the germline V gene (reference sequence). Generated by immunoSEQ multiplex PCR, the TCRdb table keeps only in-frame clones and is missing some. The sample has 90,000 to 150,000 clones; around 88% are singletons. With regard to this clone: The antigen remains unidentified.

V usage is TRBV20-1 and J usage is TRBJ2-2; D not certain. This TCR came from an adult who received the AZD1222 COVID-19 vaccine. The input for sequencing was peripheral blood, taken 28 days after the second AZD1222 dose. This chain's CDR3 is CSARRSGELFF. CDR3 coding DNA: TGCAGTGCCAGACGGTCCGGGGAGCTGTTTTTT.